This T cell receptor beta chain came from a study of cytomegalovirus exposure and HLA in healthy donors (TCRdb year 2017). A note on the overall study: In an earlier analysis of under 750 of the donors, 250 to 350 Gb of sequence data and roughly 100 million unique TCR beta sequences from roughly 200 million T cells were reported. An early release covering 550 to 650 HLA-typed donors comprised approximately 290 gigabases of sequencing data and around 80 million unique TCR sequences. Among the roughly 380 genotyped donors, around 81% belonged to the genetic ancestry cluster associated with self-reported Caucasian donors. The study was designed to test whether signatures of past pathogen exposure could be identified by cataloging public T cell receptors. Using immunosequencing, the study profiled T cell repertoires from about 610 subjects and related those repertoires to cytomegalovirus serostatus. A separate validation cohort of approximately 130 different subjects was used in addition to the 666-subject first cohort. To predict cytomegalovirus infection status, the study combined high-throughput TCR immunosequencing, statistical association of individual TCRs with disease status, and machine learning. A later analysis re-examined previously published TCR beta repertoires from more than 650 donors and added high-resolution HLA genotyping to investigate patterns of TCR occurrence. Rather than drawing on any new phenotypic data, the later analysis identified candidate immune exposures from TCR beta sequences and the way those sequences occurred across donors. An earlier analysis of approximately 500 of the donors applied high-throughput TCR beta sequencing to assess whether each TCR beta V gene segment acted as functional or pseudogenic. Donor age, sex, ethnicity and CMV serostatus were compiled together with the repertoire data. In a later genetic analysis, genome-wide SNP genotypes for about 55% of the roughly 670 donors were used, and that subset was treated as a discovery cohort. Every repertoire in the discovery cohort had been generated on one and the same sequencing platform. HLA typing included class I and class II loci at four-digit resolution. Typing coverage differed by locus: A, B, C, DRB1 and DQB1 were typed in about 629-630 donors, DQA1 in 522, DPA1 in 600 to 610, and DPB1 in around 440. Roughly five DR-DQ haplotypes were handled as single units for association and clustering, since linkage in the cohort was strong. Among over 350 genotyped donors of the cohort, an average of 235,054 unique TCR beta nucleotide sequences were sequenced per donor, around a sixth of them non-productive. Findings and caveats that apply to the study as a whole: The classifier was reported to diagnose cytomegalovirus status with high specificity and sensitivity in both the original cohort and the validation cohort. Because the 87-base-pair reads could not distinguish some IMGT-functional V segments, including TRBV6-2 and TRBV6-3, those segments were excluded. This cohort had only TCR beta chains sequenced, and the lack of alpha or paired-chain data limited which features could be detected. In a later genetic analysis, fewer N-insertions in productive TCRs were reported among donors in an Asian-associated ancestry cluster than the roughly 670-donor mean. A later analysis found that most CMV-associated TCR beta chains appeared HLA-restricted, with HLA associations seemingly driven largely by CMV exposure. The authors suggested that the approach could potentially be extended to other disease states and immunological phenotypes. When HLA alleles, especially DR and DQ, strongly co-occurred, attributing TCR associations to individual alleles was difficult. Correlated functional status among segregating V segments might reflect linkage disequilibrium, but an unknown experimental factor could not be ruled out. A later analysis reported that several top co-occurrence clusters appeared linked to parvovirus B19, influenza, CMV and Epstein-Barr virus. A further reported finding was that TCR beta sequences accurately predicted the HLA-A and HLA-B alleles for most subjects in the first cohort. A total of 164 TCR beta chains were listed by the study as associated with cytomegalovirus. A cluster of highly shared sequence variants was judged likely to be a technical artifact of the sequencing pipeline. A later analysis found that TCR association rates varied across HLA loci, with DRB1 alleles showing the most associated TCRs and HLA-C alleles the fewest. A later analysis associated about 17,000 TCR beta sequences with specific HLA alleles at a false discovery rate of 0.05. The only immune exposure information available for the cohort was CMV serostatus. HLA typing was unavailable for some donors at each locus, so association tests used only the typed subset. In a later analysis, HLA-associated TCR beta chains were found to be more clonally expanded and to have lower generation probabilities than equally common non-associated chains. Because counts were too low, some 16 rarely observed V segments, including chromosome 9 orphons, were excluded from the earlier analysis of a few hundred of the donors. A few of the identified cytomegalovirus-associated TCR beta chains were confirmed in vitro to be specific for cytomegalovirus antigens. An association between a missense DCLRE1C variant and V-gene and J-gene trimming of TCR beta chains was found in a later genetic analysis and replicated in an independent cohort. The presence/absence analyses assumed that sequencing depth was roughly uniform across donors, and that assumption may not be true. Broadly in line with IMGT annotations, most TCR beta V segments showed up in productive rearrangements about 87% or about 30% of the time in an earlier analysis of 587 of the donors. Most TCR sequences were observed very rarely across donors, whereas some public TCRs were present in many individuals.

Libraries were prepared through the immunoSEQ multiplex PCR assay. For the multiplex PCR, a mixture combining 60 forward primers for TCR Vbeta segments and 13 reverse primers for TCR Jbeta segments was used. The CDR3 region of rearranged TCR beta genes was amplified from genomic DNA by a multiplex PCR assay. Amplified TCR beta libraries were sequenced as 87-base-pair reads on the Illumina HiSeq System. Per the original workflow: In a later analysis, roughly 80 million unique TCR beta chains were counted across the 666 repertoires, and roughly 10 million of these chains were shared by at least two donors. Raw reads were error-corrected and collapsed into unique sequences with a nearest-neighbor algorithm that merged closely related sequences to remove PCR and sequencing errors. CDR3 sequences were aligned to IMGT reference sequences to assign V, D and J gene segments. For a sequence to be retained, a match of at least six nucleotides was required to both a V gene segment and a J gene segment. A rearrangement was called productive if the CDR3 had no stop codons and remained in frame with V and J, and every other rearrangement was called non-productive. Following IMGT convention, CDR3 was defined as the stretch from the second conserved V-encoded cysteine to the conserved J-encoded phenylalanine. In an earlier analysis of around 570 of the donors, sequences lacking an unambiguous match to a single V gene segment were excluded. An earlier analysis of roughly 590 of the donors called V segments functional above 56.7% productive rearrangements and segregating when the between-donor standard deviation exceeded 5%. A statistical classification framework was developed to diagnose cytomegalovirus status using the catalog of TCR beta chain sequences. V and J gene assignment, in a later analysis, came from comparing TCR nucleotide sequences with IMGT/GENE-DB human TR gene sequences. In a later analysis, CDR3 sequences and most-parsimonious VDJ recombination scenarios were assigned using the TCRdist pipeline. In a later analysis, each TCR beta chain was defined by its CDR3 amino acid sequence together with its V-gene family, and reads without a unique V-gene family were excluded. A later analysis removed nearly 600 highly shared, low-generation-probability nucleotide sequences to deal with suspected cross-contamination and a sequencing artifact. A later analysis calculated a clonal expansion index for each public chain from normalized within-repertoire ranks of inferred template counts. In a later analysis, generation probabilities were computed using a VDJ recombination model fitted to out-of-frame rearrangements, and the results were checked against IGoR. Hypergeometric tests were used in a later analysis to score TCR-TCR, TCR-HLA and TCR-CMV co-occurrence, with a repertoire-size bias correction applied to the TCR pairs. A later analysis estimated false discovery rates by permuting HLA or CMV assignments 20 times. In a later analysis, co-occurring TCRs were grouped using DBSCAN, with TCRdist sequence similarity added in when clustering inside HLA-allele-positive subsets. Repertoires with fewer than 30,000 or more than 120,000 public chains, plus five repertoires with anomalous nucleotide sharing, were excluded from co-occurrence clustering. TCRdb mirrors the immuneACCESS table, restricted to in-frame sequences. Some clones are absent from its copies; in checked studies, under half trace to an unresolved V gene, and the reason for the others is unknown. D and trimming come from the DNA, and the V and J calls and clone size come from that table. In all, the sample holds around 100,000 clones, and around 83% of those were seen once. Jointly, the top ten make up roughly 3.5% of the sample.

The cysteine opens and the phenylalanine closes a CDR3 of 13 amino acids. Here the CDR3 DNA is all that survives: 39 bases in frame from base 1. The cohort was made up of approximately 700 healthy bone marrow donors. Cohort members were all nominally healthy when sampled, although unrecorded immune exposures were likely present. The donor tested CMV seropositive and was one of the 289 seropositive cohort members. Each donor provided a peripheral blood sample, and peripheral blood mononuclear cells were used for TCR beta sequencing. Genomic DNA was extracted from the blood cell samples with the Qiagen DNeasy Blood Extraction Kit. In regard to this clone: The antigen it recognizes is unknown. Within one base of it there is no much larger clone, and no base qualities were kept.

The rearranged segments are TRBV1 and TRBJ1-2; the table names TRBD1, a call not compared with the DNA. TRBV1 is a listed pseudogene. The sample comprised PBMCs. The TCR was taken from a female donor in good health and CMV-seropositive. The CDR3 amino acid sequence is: CTSRDRGLGGYTF. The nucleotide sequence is TGCACCAGCAGGGACAGGGGGCTTGGTGGCTACACCTTC.